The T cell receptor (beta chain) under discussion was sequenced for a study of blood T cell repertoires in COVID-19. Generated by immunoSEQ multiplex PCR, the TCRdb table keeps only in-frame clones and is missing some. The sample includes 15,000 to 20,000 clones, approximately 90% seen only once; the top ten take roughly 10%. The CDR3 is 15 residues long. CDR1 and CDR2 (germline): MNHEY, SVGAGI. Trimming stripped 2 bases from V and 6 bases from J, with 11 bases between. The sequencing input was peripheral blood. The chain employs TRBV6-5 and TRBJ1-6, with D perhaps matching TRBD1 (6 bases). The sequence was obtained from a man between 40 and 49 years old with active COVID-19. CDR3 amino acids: CASSYLGTINSPLHF. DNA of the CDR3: TGTGCCAGCAGTTACCTAGGGACAATTAATTCACCCCTCCACTTT.